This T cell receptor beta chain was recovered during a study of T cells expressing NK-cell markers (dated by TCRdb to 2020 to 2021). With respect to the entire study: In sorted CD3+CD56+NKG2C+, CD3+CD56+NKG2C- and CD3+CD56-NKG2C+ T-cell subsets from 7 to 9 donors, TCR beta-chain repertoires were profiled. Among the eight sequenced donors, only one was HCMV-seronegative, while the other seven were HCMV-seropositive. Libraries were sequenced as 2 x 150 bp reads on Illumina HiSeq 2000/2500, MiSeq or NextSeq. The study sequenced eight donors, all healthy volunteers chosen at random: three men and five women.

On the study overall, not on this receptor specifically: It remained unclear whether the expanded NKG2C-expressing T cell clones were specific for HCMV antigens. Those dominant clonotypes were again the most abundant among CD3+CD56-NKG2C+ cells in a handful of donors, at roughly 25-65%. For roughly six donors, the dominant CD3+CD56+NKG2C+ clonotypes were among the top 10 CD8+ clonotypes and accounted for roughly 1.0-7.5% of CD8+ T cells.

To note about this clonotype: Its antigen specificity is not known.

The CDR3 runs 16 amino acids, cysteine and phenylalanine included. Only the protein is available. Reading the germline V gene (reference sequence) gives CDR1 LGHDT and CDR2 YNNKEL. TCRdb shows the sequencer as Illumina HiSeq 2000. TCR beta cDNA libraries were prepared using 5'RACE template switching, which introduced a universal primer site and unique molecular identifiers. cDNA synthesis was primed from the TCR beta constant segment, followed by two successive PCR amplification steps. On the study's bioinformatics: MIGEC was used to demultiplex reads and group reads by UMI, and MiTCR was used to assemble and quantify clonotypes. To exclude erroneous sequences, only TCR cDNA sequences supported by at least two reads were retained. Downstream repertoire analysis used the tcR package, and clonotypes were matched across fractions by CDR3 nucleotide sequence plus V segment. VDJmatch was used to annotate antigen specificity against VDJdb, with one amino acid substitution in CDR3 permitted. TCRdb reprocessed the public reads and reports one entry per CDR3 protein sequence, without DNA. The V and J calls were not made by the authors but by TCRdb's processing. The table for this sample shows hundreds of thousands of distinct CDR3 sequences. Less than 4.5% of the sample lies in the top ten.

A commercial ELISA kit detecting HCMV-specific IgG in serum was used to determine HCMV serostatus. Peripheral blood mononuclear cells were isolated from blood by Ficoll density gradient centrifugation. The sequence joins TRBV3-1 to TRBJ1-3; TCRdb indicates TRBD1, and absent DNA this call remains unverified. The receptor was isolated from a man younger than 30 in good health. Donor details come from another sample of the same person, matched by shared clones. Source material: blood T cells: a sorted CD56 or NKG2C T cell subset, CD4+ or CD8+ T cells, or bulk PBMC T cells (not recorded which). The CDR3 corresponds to CASSLRGIGSGNTIYF.